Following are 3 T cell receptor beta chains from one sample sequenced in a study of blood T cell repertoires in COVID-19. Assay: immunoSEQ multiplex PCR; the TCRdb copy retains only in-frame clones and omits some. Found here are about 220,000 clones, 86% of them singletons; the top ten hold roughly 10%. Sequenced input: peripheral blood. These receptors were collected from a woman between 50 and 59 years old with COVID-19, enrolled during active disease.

The CDR3 nucleotides read TGTGCCAGCAGGTCATCGGGACACAACCCCTTACATTACACAGATACGCAGTATTTT. Translated, it gives CASRSSGHNPLHYTDTQYF. This chain uses TRBV2 with TRBJ2-3, with a weak D call TRBD1 (6 bases). V shed 6 bases and J shed 2 bases, with 27 bases lying between them. There are 19 residues in the CDR3. Germline loops: CDR1 SNHLY, CDR2 FYNNEI.

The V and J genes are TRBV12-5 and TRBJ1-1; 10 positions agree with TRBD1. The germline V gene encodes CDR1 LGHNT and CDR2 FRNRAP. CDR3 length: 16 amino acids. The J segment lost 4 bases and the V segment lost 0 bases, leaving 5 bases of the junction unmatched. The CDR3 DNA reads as TGTGCTAGTGGTTTGGTTGATCGGACAGGGGGCACTGAAGCTTTCTTT. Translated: CASGLVDRTGGTEAFF.

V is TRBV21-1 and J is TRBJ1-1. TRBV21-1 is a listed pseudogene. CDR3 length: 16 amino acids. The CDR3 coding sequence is TGTGCCAGCAGCAAAGAATTCGGCGCTAGGCACACTGAAGCTTTCTTT. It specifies CASSKEFGARHTEAFF.